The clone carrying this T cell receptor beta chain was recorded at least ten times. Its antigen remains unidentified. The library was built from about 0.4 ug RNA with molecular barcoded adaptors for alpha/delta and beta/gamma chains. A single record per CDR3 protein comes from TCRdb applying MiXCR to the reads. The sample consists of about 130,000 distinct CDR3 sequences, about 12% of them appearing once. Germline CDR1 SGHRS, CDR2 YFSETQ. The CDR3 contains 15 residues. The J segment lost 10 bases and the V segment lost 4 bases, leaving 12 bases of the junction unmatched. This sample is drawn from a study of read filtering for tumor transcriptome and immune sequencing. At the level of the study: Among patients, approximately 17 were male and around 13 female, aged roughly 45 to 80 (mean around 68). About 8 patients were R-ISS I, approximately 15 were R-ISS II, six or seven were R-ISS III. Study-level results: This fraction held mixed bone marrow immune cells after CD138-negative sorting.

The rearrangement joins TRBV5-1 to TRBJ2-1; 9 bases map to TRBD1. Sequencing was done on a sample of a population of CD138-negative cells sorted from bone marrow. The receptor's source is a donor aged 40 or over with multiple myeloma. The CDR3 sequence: CASSPSDRGLLEQFF. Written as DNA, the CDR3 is TGCGCCAGCAGCCCGTCGGACAGGGGCCTTTTAGAGCAGTTCTTC.